The 24 T cell receptor beta chains listed next were all sequenced from one sample in a study of shared clonotypes between healthy human individuals. Sequencing used immunoSEQ multiplex PCR; TCRdb keeps in-frame clones, though not all of them. Altogether 2 million to 2.5 million clones are present, 85% to 95% being singletons, with the ten largest covering approximately 0.4%. Sequencing was done on a sample of naive CD4+ T cells from PBMCs. Subset meaning: CD45RA+ positively selected. These receptors originate from a man aged 18 to 29 in good health. Some clones in this sample may be carry-over from other donors' samples.

The chain is built from TRBV5-1 and TRBJ1-1, with TRBD1 as a possible D gene (5 bases). CDR1 and CDR2 (germline): SGHRS, YFSETQ. The V gene lost 3 bases and the J gene lost 11 bases, with 17 bases spanning the gap. The CDR3 spans 13 residues. CDR3 protein: CASSSGTRLWAFF. The CDR3 bases are TGCGCCAGCAGCTCCGGGACCCGACTATGGGCTTTCTTT.

This chain joins TRBV28 and TRBJ1-5; D is possibly TRBD1 (6 bases). The V gene's germline CDR1 is MDHEN and CDR2 SYDVKM. V dropped 5 bases and J dropped 3 bases, with 11 bases sitting between them. This CDR3 has 14 amino acids. The DNA of the CDR3 is TGTGCCAGCAGTACAGGGTACTTCAATCAGCCCCAGCATTTT. Encoded protein: CASSTGYFNQPQHF.

The rearrangement links TRBV5-1 to TRBJ2-5, with TRBD1 matching over 8 bases. V lost 0 bases and J lost 1; bases outside the gene matches: 5. Looked up from germline, CDR1 is SGHRS and CDR2 is YFSETQ. There are 16 residues in the CDR3. The CDR3 nucleotides read TGCGCCAGCAGCTTGGGGGTTGACAGGGGCCAAGAGACCCAGTACTTC. Translated: CASSLGVDRGQETQYF.

The chain joins TRBV9 to TRBJ2-3; D is ambiguous. The V gene's germline CDR1 is SGDLS and CDR2 YYNGEE. This CDR3 region has 14 residues. Between the trimmed V and J ends, which lost 0 bases and 5 bases, there was a span of 10 bases. As DNA, the CDR3 is TGTGCCAGCAGCGTAGTTTCGGTGGGAGATACGCAGTATTTT. It codes for CASSVVSVGDTQYF.

The chain has TRBV28 and TRBJ2-6; D perhaps matches TRBD2 (7 bases). V gave up 5 bases and J gave up 4 bases, with 15 bases separating them. The CDR3 is 16 residues long. The V gene's germline CDR1 is MDHEN and CDR2 SYDVKM. The CDR3 region is CASSGAGAAGANVLTF. CDR3 sequence (DNA): TGTGCCAGCAGTGGGGCGGGGGCGGCCGGGGCCAACGTCCTGACTTTC. Filled out from reference TRBV28 and TRBJ2-6, the complete variable domain reads DVKVTQSSRYLVKRTGEKVFLECVQDMDHENMFWYRQDPGLGLRLIYFSYDVKMKEKGDIPEGYSVSREKKERFSLILESASTNQTSMYLCASSGAGAAGANVLTFGAGSRLTVL.

This rearrangement joins TRBV27 to TRBJ1-3; D is uncertain. CDR3 length equals 13 residues. The germline CDR1 and CDR2 sequences are MNHEY and SMNVEV (reference sequence). Trimming removed 9 bases from V and 7 bases from J, with 16 bases in between. This CDR3 reads CASKGPGWNTIYF. CDR3 coding DNA: TGTGCCAGTAAAGGACCGGGGTGGAACACCATATATTTT.

This clone was counted once. V and J are TRBV7-3 and TRBJ2-3; D gene ambiguous. Trimming took 2 bases from V and 0 from J, leaving 9 bases between them. Germline loops: CDR1 SGHTA, CDR2 FQGTGA. The CDR3 length is 15 residues. The CDR3 is CASSLGFRSTDTQYF. CDR3 nucleotide sequence: TGTGCCAGCAGCTTAGGTTTCCGGAGCACAGATACGCAGTATTTT.

This clone was seen more than once but under ten times. The genes are TRBV9 and TRBJ1-1; D remains ambiguous. Looked up from germline, CDR1 is SGDLS and CDR2 is YYNGEE. Trimming left V 1 base short and J 2 bases short, with 6 bases between. The CDR3 is made up of 13 amino acids. The chain's CDR3 is CASSVNTNTEAFF. For the CDR3, the DNA is TGTGCCAGCAGCGTAAACACTAACACTGAAGCTTTCTTT.

The V gene is TRBV5-1, the J gene TRBJ1-2; 9 nucleotides line up with TRBD1. The CDR3 has 18 residues. Germline loops: CDR1 SGHRS, CDR2 YFSETQ. V was clipped by 0 bases and J by 7 bases; unmatched bases: 16. CDR3 loop: CASSLGSFIRDRVGGYTF. CDR3 in DNA: TGCGCCAGCAGCTTGGGATCTTTTATTAGGGACAGGGTCGGTGGCTACACCTTC.

Concerning this clone: The sample contains more than one DNA sequence encoding this CDR3. The V and J genes are TRBV5-1 and TRBJ2-5; TRBD1 matches at 9 bases. Germline-derived CDR1 and CDR2 are SGHRS and YFSETQ. Trimming cost V 3 bases and J 5 bases; bases outside gene matches: 5. The CDR3 consists of 14 residues. CDR3 coding DNA: TGCGCCAGCAGCTGGGGACAGGGTAAGGAGACCCAGTACTTC. It translates to CASSWGQGKETQYF.

V and J are TRBV6-5 and TRBJ1-2; 7 bases map to TRBD1. V shed 0 bases and J 5 bases; nucleotides not matched to a gene: 9. The CDR3 length is 16 residues. Germline V lookup: CDR1 MNHEY, CDR2 SVGAGI. The CDR3 spells CASSYSKTGPIYGYTF. The CDR3, as DNA: TGTGCCAGCAGTTACTCGAAGACAGGGCCGATTTATGGCTACACCTTC.

The CDR3 bases are TGTGCCTGGACCATACTTCCAGATACGCAGTATTTT. Its translation is CAWTILPDTQYF. The J gene is TRBJ2-3, the V gene TRBV30; D ambiguous. V shed 4 bases and J shed 4 bases, with 9 bases lying between them. Germline CDR1 GTSNPN, CDR2 SVGIG (reference sequence). This CDR3 has 12 residues.

The chain employs TRBV6-1 and TRBJ2-7; TRBD2 matches 10 bases. From germline, CDR1 is MNHNS and CDR2 SASEGT. This CDR3 has 14 residues. The V gene end was trimmed by 7 bases and the J gene end by 2 bases; junction bases not matched to a gene: 5. The CDR3 sequence: CASKPAGGPYEQYF. For the CDR3, the DNA is TGTGCCAGCAAGCCAGCGGGAGGGCCCTACGAGCAGTACTTC.

The rearrangement uses TRBV7-8 and TRBJ1-1; D is ambiguous. CDR3 length: 15 residues. Trimming stripped 0 bases from V and 5 bases from J, with 13 bases between. Germline assignment: CDR1 SGHVS and CDR2 FQNEAQ. The CDR3 DNA follows: TGTGCCAGCAGCTTAGCTCCAGGTTCGTATACTGAAGCTTTCTTT. Translating it yields CASSLAPGSYTEAFF.

The chain is built from TRBV5-1 and TRBJ2-7; D not resolved. V was trimmed by 4 bases and J by 0 bases, leaving 14 bases between them. The germline gives CDR1 SGHRS, CDR2 YFSETQ. CDR3 length: 15 amino acids. The CDR3 coding sequence is TGCGCCAGCAGCGGTGGGGTGGGGTCCTCCTACGAGCAGTACTTC. Protein product: CASSGGVGSSYEQYF.

V and J are TRBV27 and TRBJ2-4; possibly TRBD1 or TRBD2 for D (5 bases each). The germline V gene has CDR1 MNHEY and CDR2 SMNVEV (reference sequence). This CDR3 has 16 residues. The germline V and J ends were trimmed by 2 bases and 0 bases, with 11 bases remaining between them. DNA for the CDR3: TGTGCCAGCAGTTTAACCGGGGACGGAGCCAAAAACATTCAGTACTTC. Its translation: CASSLTGDGAKNIQYF.

The CDR3 reads CASSPVGIAGSYEQYF. In DNA, the CDR3 is TGTGCCAGCAGTCCGGTCGGAATAGCGGGTTCCTACGAGCAGTACTTC. The V call is TRBV28, the J call TRBJ2-7; TRBD2 matches at 7 bases. CDR1 and CDR2 from the germline V gene are MDHEN and SYDVKM. This CDR3 region has 16 residues. Unmatched junction bases numbered 11, after V lost 5 bases and J lost 1 base.

The chain couples TRBV2 to TRBJ2-5, with no clear D. Trimming removed 4 bases from V and 6 bases from J, with 6 bases in between. In germline, CDR1 is SNHLY, CDR2 FYNNEI. There are 11 residues in the CDR3. CDR3 amino acids: CASSGRKTQYF. The DNA of the CDR3 is TGTGCCAGCAGTGGCCGGAAGACCCAGTACTTC.

This sequence joins TRBV15 and TRBJ2-7; 7 bases are shared with TRBD1. This CDR3 spans 14 amino acids. The V and J ends lost 6 bases and 0 bases, in that order; junction bases with no gene match: 5. CDR1 and CDR2 from the germline V gene are LNHNV and YYDKDF (reference sequence). The CDR3 loop reads CATRNRDSSYEQYF. The CDR3 bases are TGTGCCACCAGAAACAGGGACAGCTCCTACGAGCAGTACTTC.

The genes are TRBV6-5 and TRBJ2-5, with D possibly being TRBD1 (5 bases). This CDR3 contains 14 residues. The germline V gene encodes CDR1 MNHEY and CDR2 SVGAGI. Trimming cost V 2 bases and J 2 bases, with 9 bases left between them. DNA of the CDR3: TGTGCCAGCAGTTACGCGCAGGGACAAGAGACCCAGTACTTC. Translating gives CASSYAQGQETQYF.

The chain is built from TRBV2 and TRBJ2-6; D gene uncertain. CDR1 SNHLY and CDR2 FYNNEI come from the germline V gene. The germline V and J ends were trimmed by 6 bases and 3 bases, with 12 bases remaining between them. The CDR3 length is 15 residues. CDR3 sequence: CASRSPGNGANVLTF. The DNA for the CDR3 is TGTGCCAGCAGGTCCCCAGGAAATGGGGCCAACGTCCTGACTTTC. Looking up the rest from reference TRBV2 and TRBJ2-6 gives the full variable domain: EPEVTQTPSHQVTQMGQEVILRCVPISNHLYFYWYRQILGQKVEFLVSFYNNEISEKSEIFDDQFSVERPDGSNFTLKIRSTKLEDSAMYFCASRSPGNGANVLTFGAGSRLTVL.

The chain couples TRBV7-9 to TRBJ2-7; no clear D. Trimming removed 1 base from V and 3 bases from J, with 13 bases in between. The germline gives CDR1 SEHNR, CDR2 FQNEAQ (reference sequence). This CDR3 spans 15 amino acids. CDR3 sequence: CASSLVGPAGYEQYF. CDR3 in DNA: TGTGCCAGCAGCTTAGTTGGCCCCGCCGGCTACGAGCAGTACTTC. Full variable domain (remainder filled in from reference TRBV7-9 and TRBJ2-7): DTGVSQNPRHKITKRGQNVTFRCDPISEHNRLYWYRQTLGQGPEFLTYFQNEAQLEKSRLLSDRFSAERPKGSFSTLEIQRTEQGDSAMYLCASSLVGPAGYEQYFGPGTRLTVT.

The CDR3 DNA is TGCGCCAGCAGCCCCTTGTGGACGAACACCGGGGAGCTGTTTTTT. Its protein product is CASSPLWTNTGELFF. The chain recombines TRBV4-1 with TRBJ2-2; D remains unclear. Germline V gene data show CDR1 as MGHRA and CDR2 as YSYEKL. The CDR3 extends over 15 amino acids. V was clipped by 4 bases and J by 0 bases, with 9 bases between them.

This chain connects TRBV5-1 to TRBJ2-5; 10 bases align to TRBD1. There are 15 residues in the CDR3. The J segment lost 4 bases and the V segment lost 4 bases, leaving 7 bases of the junction unmatched. The germline CDR1 and CDR2 sequences are SGHRS and YFSETQ. The CDR3 spells CASSDGTGEIETQYF. CDR3 bases: TGCGCCAGCAGCGACGGGACAGGGGAGATAGAGACCCAGTACTTC.